The 7 T cell receptor beta chains below were found in one sample sequenced in a study of blood T cell repertoires in COVID-19. Measured with immunoSEQ multiplex PCR; TCRdb has only the in-frame clones, and not every one. The sample has 200,000 to 250,000 clones, around 90% seen once. Sequencing input: peripheral blood. These receptors were obtained from a man aged 30 to 39 with COVID-19, enrolled during active disease.

This clone was detected only once. The chain uses TRBV19 and TRBJ1-4, with 9 positions matching TRBD1. Germline CDR1 is LNHDA and CDR2 is SQIVND (reference sequence). This CDR3 comprises 16 residues. Germline trimming cut 2 bases from V and 7 bases from J; bases unmatched to any gene: 8. The CDR3 sequence is CASSIRPLGQGEKLFF. The CDR3 coding sequence is TGTGCCAGTAGTATAAGGCCTCTGGGACAGGGTGAAAAACTGTTTTTT. Filled out from reference TRBV19 and TRBJ1-4, the complete variable domain reads DGGITQSPKYLFRKEGQNVTLSCEQNLNHDAMYWYRQDPGQGLRLIYYSQIVNDFQKGDIAEGYSVSREKKESFPLTVTSAQKNPTAFYLCASSIRPLGQGEKLFFGSGTQLSVL.

This chain connects TRBV5-4 to TRBJ1-2; possible D gene TRBD1, 6 bases. Germline CDR1 and CDR2: SGHNT and YYREEE (reference sequence). Deletions cut 4 bases from V and 8 bases from J, with 9 bases between. The CDR3 has 11 amino acids. The CDR3 region has the DNA TGTGCCAGCAGCGCCACAGGGGGCTACACCTTC. Translated, it gives CASSATGGYTF. The full variable domain, its missing parts supplied by reference TRBV5-4 and TRBJ1-2, is ETGVTQSPTHLIKTRGQQVTLRCSSQSGHNTVSWYQQALGQGPQFIFQYYREEENGRGNFPPRFSGLQFPNYSSELNVNALELDDSALYLCASSATGGYTFGSGTRLTVV.

The chain carries TRBV9 and TRBJ1-3; maybe TRBD1 (5 bases). V lost 2 bases to trimming and J lost 2 bases, with 17 bases between them. Per germline, CDR1 SGDLS and CDR2 YYNGEE. The CDR3 length is 17 residues. The CDR3 region has the DNA TGTGCCAGCAGCGTGTCCGTAGGGAGGGACCCTGGAAACACCATATATTTT. Its protein is CASSVSVGRDPGNTIYF. Variable domain in full (rest from reference TRBV9 and TRBJ1-3): DSGVTQTPKHLITATGQRVTLRCSPRSGDLSVYWYQQSLDQGLQFLIQYYNGEERAKGNILERFSAQQFPDLHSELNLSSLELGDSALYFCASSVSVGRDPGNTIYFGEGSWLTVV.

CDR3 amino acids: CATSERGTGSDTQYF. The CDR3 coding sequence is TGTGCCACCAGTGAACGCGGGACAGGGTCAGATACGCAGTATTTT. The chain links TRBV24-1 to TRBJ2-3; TRBD1 matches at 9 bases. CDR1 and CDR2 from the germline V gene are KGHDR and SFDVKD. J gave up 4 bases and V 4 bases, and 5 bases lay outside the gene matches. The CDR3 covers 15 residues.

The chain employs TRBV11-2 and TRBJ1-4; 7 bases are shared with TRBD1. CDR1 is SGHAT, CDR2 FQNNGV, per germline. CDR3 length equals 15 residues. Trimming at V came to 3 bases and at J to 2 bases, leaving 3 bases not matched to a gene. CDR3 amino acids: CASSFPTGTNEKLFF. CDR3 nucleotides: TGTGCCAGCAGCTTCCCGACAGGGACTAATGAAAAACTGTTTTTT. Full variable domain (remainder filled in from reference TRBV11-2 and TRBJ1-4): EAGVAQSPRYKIIEKRQSVAFWCNPISGHATLYWYQQILGQGPKLLIQFQNNGVVDDSQLPKDRFSAERLKGVDSTLKIQPAKLEDSAVYLCASSFPTGTNEKLFFGSGTQLSVL.

The genes are TRBV19 and TRBJ2-1, with 11 bases aligning to TRBD2. The CDR3 loop spans 15 amino acids. Trimming took 5 bases from V and 8 from J; bases not matched to a gene: 8. Germline V gene lookup returns CDR1 LNHDA and CDR2 SQIVND (reference sequence). The CDR3 region has the DNA TGTGCCAGTAGTCCTACTAGCGGGAGAGTAGATGAGCAGTTCTTC. Translation gives CASSPTSGRVDEQFF. The variable domain in full, completed from reference TRBV19 and TRBJ2-1, reads DGGITQSPKYLFRKEGQNVTLSCEQNLNHDAMYWYRQDPGQGLRLIYYSQIVNDFQKGDIAEGYSVSREKKESFPLTVTSAQKNPTAFYLCASSPTSGRVDEQFFGPGTRLTVL.

The chain has TRBV5-6 and TRBJ2-1; D might be TRBD1 (6 bases). V lost 4 bases to trimming and J lost 6 bases, with 11 bases between them. The germline V gene encodes CDR1 SGHDT and CDR2 YYEEEE. CDR3 length: 13 residues. CDR3 residues: CASSLQGFNEQFF. CDR3 DNA sequence: TGTGCCAGCAGCCTGCAGGGGTTCAATGAGCAGTTCTTC.